The source of this T cell receptor (beta chain) is a study of Ad26.COV2.S vaccination and SARS-CoV-2 variants (dated by TCRdb to the early 2020s). For context, the study as a whole: Vaccine-arm donors were drawn from COV1001, a multicentre, randomized, double-blind, placebo-controlled phase I-IIa trial of Ad26.COV2.S in healthy adults. The TCR-sequenced set comprised approximately 32 samples: about 19 Ad26.COV2.S vaccine recipients, 5 placebo recipients and 8 SARS-CoV-2 convalescent individuals. Ad26.COV2.S was administered intramuscularly at 5 x 10^10 or 1 x 10^11 viral particles, either as a single shot or as two shots given 56 days apart. Trial participants were randomized into five groups of five: low-dose or high-dose Ad26.COV2.S given once or twice, or placebo on both occasions. TCRbeta repertoire sequencing was used to assess the specificity and breadth of SARS-CoV-2-reactive T cell receptors after Ad26.COV2.S vaccination. Blinding of investigators to trial group allocation was maintained during experiments and outcome assessment. Broad study findings and their caveats: Comparing responses between vaccine doses or regimens was not something the study was powered to do. Ad26.COV2.S recipients had higher spike-specific TCR breadth than placebo recipients (P = 0.0014). The authors noted that the TCR breadth and depth analyses may have underestimated total T cell responses. Comparable non-spike TCR breadth was observed between vaccine and placebo recipients, consistent with only spike being contained in the vaccine. After vaccination, substantial breadth of spike-specific CD8+ and CD4+ T cell responses was reported.

The treatment or condition label of this sample denotes: about 20 received Ad26.COV2.S at low or high dose, single or two shots; about 5 received placebo; per-sample allocation not given. Repertoires of vaccine and placebo recipients were sequenced from samples taken on day 63 after the first injection. In Cohort 1b, around 25 adults aged 18-55 years were enrolled at a single site in Boston, USA, between 29 July and 7 August 2020. Ad26.COV2.S was a replication-incompetent adenovirus type 26 vector that expressed a prefusion-stabilized SARS-CoV-2 spike protein derived from the original Wuhan strain. The CDR3, from cysteine to phenylalanine, totals 14 residues. The read is trimmed to its CDR3 DNA, 42 bases read in frame from base 1. The germline ends are 14 bases apart after V is trimmed by 4 bases and J by 4 bases. CDR1 and CDR2, looked up from the germline V gene (reference sequence), are SEHNR and FQNEAQ.

TCRbeta CDR3 regions were sequenced with the immunoSEQ Assay. After extraction, genomic DNA underwent amplification by bias-controlled multiplex PCR, followed by high-throughput sequencing. As for how the authors treated the data: To quantify the absolute abundance of every unique TCRbeta CDR3 region, sequences were collapsed and filtered. T cell fraction was estimated by normalizing TCRbeta template counts to usable DNA, which was measured by amplifying reference genes present in all nucleated cells. Repertoire TCRs were annotated as SARS-CoV-2-specific when V gene, CDR3 amino acid sequence and J gene were exactly matched to a known reactive TCR set. The reference SARS-CoV-2 TCR set was obtained from MIRA and was filtered for enrichment in COVID-19-positive ImmuneCODE repertoires, whereby public or cross-reactive TCRs were removed. Based on the MIRA antigens, annotated TCRs were further analysed at the level of specific ORF or position within ORF. Depth was the summed frequency of annotated unique rearrangements, while breadth was defined as annotated unique rearrangements over total unique productive rearrangements. Two-sided Wilcoxon rank-sum tests were used to compare TCR breadth between groups. Sourced from immuneACCESS, this table was stored by TCRdb with only in-frame sequences that have V and J called. A share of the clones is absent; for the studies checked, an unresolved V gene accounts for under half, and the remainder has no known explanation. V and J calls and clone size come straight from that table; D and trimming were deduced from the DNA. Counted in this sample were approximately 450,000 clones; 90% of them appeared once. The ten top clones hold 10% to 15% of the sample.

About this clone itself: The specificity of this receptor is unknown. The sample holds no much larger clone one base away, and base qualities are not on file.

The chain employs TRBV7-9 and TRBJ2-7, with TRBD2 perhaps the D gene, on 5 matching bases. The clonotype was recovered from a person between 18 and 60 years old who received the Ad26.COV2.S COVID-19 vaccine or a placebo. The material sequenced was peripheral blood, taken in a trial of Ad26.COV2.S vaccine versus placebo. The DNA sequence is as follows: TGTGCCAGCAGCTCCGGAGCGGAGCGTTACGAGCAGTACTTC. This is translated as CASSSGAERYEQYF.